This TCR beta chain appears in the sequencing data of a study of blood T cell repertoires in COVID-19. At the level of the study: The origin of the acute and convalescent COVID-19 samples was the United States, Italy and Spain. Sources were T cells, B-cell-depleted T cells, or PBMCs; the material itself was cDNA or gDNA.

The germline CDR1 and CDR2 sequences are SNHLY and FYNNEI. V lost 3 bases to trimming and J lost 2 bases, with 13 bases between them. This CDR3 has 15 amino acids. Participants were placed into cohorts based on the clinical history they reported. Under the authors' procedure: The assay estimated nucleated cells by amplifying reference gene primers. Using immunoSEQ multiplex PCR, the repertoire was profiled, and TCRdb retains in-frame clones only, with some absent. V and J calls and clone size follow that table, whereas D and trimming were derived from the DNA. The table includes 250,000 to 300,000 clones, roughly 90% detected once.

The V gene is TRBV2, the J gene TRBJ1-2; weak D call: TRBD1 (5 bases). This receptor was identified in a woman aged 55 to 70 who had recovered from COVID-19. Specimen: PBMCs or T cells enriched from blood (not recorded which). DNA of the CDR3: TGTGCCAGCAGTGACTGGGGCAACGTGAACTATGGCTACACCTTC. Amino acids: CASSDWGNVNYGYTF.